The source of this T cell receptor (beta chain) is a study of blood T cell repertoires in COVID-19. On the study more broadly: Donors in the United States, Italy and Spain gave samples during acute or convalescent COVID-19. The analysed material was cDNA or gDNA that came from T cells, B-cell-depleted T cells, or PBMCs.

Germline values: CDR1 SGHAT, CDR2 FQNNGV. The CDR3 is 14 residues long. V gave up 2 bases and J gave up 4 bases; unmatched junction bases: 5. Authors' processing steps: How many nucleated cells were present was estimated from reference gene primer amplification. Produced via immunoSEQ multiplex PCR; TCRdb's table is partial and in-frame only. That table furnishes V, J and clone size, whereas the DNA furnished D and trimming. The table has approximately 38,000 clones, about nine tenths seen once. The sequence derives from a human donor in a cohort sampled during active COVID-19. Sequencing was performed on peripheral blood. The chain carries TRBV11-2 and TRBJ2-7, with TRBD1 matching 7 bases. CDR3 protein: CASSLRRQGYEQYF. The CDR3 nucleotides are TGTGCCAGCAGCTTAAGACGACAGGGTTACGAGCAGTACTTC.